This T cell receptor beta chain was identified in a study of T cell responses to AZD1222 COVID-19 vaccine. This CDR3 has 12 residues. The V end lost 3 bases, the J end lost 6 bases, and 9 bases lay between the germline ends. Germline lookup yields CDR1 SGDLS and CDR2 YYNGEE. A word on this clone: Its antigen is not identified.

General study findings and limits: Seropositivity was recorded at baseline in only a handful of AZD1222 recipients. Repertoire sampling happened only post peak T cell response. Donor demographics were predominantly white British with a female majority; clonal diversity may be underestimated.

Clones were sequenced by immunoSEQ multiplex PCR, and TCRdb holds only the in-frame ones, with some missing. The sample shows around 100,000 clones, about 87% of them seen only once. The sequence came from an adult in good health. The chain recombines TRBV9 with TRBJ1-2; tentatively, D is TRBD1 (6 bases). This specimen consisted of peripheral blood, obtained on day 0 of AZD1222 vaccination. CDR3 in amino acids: CASSGNRDGYTF. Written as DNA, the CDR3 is TGTGCCAGCAGCGGCAACAGGGATGGCTACACCTTC.